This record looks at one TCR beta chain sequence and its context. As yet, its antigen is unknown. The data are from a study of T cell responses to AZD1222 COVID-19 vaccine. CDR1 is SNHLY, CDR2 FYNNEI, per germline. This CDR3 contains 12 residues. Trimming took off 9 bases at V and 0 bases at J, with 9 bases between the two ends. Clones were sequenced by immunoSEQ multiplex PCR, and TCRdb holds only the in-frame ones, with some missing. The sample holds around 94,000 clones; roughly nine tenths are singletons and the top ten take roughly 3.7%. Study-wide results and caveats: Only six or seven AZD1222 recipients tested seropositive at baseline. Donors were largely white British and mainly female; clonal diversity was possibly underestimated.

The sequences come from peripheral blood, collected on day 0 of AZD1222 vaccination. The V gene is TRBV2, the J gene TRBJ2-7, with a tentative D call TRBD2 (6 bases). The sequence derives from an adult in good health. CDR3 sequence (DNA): TGTGCCAGAAGGGACTCCTCCTACGAGCAGTACTTC. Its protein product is CARRDSSYEQYF.